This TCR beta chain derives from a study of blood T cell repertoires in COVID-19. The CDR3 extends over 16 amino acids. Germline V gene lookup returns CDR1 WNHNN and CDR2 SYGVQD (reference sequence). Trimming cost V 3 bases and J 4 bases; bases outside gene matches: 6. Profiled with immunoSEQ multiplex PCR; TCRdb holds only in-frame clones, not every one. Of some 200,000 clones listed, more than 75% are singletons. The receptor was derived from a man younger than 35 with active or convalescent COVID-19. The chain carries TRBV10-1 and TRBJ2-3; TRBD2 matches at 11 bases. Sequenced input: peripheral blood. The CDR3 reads CASSEGSGGASDTQYF. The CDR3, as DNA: TGCGCCAGCAGTGAAGGTAGCGGGGGGGCATCAGATACGCAGTATTTT.